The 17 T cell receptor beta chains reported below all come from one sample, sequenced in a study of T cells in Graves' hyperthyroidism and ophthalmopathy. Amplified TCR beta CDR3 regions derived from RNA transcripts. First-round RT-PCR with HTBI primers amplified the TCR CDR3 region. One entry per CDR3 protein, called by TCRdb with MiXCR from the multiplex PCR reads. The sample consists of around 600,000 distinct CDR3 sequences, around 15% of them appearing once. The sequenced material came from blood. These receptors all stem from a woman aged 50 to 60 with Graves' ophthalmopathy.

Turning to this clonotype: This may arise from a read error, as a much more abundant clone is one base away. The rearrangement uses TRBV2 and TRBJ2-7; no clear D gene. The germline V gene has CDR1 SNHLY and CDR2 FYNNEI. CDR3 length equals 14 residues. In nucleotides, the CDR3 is TGTGCCAGCACGACCGGCTATAGCTCCTACGAGCAGCACTTC. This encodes CASTTGYSSYEQHF. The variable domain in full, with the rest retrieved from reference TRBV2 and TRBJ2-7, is EPEVTQTPSHQVTQMGQEVILRCVPISNHLYFYWYRQILGQKVEFLVSFYNNEISEKSEIFDDQFSVERPDGSNFTLKIRSTKLEDSAMYFCASTTGYSSYEQHFGPGTRLTVT.

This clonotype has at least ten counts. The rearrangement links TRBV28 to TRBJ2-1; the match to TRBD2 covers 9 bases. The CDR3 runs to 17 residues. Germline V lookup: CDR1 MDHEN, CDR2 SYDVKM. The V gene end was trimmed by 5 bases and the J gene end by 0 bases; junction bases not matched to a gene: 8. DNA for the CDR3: TGTGCCAGCAGTCCTTTAGCGGGAGTGGACTCCTACAATGAGCAGTTCTTC. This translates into CASSPLAGVDSYNEQFF. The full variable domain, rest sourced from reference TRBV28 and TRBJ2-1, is DVKVTQSSRYLVKRTGEKVFLECVQDMDHENMFWYRQDPGLGLRLIYFSYDVKMKEKGDIPEGYSVSREKKERFSLILESASTNQTSMYLCASSPLAGVDSYNEQFFGPGTRLTVL.

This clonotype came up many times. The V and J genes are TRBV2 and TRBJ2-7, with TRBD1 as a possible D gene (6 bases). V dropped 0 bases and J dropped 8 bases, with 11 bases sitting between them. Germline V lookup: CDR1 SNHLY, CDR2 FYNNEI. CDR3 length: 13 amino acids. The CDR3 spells CASSEAKQGKQYF. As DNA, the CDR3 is TGTGCCAGCAGTGAAGCGAAGCAGGGGAAGCAGTACTTC.

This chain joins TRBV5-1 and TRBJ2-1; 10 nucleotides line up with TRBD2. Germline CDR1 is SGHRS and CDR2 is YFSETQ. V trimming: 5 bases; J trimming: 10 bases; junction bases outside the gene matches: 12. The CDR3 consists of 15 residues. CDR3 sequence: CASRGGLAEAYEQFF. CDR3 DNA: TGCGCCAGCAGAGGAGGACTAGCGGAAGCCTACGAGCAGTTCTTC.

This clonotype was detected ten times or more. CDR3 loop: CASRQLGGGYTF. The CDR3 nucleotides read TGTGCCAGCCGTCAGTTGGGGGGAGGCTACACCTTC. The chain has TRBV12-3 or TRBV12-4 and TRBJ1-2; TRBD1 might be the D (5 bases). CDR3 length: 12 amino acids. Trimming left V 8 bases short and J 8 bases short, with 15 bases between.

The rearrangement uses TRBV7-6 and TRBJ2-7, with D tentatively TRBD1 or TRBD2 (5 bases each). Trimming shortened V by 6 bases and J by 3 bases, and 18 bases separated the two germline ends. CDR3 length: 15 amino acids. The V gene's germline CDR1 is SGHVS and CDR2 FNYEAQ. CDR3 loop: CASRLSPGPDYEQYF. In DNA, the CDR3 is TGTGCCAGCAGGCTAAGTCCGGGACCGGACTACGAGCAGTACTTC.

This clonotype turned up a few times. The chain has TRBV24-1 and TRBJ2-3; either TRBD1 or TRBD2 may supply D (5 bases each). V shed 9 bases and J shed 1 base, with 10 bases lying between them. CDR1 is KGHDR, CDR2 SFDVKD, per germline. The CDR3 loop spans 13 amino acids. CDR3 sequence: CATRDHGTDTQYF. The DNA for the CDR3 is TGTGCCACCCGGGACCATGGCACAGATACGCAGTATTTT.

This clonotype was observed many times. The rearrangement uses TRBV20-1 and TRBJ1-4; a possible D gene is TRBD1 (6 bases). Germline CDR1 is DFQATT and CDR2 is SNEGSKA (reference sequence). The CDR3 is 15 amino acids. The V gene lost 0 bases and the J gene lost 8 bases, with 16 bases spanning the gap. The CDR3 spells CSARDSRGAGEKLFF. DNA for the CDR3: TGCAGTGCTAGAGATTCACGGGGGGCAGGAGAAAAACTGTTTTTT.

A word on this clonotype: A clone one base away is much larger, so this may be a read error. The CDR3 loop is CASSFSGGVPGVEQYF. For the CDR3, the DNA is TGTGCCAGCAGCTTTAGCGGGGGGGTACCAGGGGTCGAGCAGTACTTC. The V gene is TRBV7-3, the J gene TRBJ2-7, with 11 bases aligning to TRBD2. The CDR3 is 16 residues long. Unmatched junction bases numbered 10, after V lost 3 bases and J lost 6 bases. Germline CDR1 and CDR2: SGHTA and FQGTGA.

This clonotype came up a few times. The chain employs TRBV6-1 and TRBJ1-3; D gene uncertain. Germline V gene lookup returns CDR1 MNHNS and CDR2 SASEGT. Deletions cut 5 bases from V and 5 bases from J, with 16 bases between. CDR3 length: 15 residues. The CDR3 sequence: CASSNLSGRRNTIYF. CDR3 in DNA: TGTGCCAGCAGTAACCTCTCGGGAAGGAGAAACACCATATATTTT.

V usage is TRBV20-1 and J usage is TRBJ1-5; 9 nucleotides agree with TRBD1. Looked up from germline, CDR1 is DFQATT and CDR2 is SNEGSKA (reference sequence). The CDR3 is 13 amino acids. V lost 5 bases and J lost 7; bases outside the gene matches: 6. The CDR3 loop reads CSAVQGARQPQHF. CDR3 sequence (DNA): TGCAGTGCTGTACAGGGGGCACGCCAGCCCCAGCATTTT.

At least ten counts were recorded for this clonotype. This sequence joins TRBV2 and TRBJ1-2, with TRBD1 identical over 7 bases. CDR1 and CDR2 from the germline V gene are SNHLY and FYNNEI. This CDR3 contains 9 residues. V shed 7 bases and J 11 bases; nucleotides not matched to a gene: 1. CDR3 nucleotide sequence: TGTGCCAGCACGGGACAGTACACCTTC. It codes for CASTGQYTF.

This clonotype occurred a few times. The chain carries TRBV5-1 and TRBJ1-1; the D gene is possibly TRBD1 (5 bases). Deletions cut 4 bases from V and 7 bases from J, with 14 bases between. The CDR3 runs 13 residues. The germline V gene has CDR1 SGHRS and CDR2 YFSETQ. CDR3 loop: CASSPLTGGEAFF. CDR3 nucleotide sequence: TGCGCCAGCAGCCCCCTGACCGGGGGTGAAGCTTTCTTT.

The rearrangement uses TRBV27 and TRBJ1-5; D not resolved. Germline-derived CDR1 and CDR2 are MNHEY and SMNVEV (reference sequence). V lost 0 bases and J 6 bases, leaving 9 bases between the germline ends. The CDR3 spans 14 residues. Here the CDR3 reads CASSLSRAVQPQHF. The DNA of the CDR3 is TGTGCCAGCAGTTTATCGAGGGCAGTTCAGCCCCAGCATTTT.

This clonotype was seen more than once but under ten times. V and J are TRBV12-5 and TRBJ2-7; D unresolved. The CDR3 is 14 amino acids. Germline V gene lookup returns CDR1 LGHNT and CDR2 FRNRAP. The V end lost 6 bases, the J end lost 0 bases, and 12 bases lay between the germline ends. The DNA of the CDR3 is TGTGCTAGTGGAACATTTGGAGCCTCCTACGAGCAGTACTTC. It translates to CASGTFGASYEQYF.

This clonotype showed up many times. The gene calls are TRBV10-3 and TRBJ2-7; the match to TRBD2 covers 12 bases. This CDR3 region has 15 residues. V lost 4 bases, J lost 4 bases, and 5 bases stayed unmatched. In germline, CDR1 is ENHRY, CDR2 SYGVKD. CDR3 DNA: TGTGCCATCAGTGGCGGACTAGCGGGAAGGTACGAGCAGTACTTC. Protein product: CAISGGLAGRYEQYF.

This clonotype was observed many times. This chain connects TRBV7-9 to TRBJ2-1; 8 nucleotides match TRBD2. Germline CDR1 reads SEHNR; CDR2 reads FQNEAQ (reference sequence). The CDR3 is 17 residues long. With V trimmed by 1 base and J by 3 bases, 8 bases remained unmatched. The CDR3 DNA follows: TGTGCCAGCAGCTTAGGTCCACCGCTAGCGGGCTACAATGAGCAGTTCTTC. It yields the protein CASSLGPPLAGYNEQFF.